This T cell receptor beta chain emerged from a study of OX40 agonist ivuxolimab in advanced cancers. For context, the study as a whole: Ivuxolimab was a fully human IgG2 agonistic monoclonal antibody targeting the costimulatory receptor OX40 (CD134). Intravenous ivuxolimab was administered to patients every 2 weeks at six dose levels: 0.01, 0.1, 0.3, 1.5, 3 and 10 mg/kg. Of the roughly 52 dose-escalation patients, hepatocellular carcinoma was present in approximately 20, melanoma in around 15, renal cell carcinoma in 9 and head and neck cancer in 9. A male proportion of 82.7% and a mean age of approximately 61 years, ranging from about 23 to 90, were recorded for the dose-escalation cohort. Patients were allowed to have had prior anti-PD-1, anti-PD-L1 or anti-CTLA-4 therapy, and 40% of the dose-escalation patients had been treated with checkpoint inhibitors. Partial responses occurred in three dose-escalation patients: two with cutaneous melanoma and one with hepatocellular carcinoma. The purpose of peripheral TCRbeta sequencing was to test whether ivuxolimab changed TCR sequence diversity and led to clonal T-cell expansion. The paper covers the monotherapy dose-escalation part of the phase I ivuxolimab trial, which included N ≈ 57 patients. Overall study results and their limits: In the 0.1-3.0 mg/kg groups, partial responders had among the lowest normalized peripheral clonal expansion, particularly in CD8+ T cells. The antigen specificity of the clonally expanded peripheral T cells was not determined. Low levels of normalized T-cell clonal expansion were also seen in some patients who did not respond. After ivuxolimab, expanded clones were on average more numerous among CD8+ T cells than among CD4+ T cells. Clonal expansion of both CD4+ and CD8+ blood T cells was observed from baseline to week 6 at doses 0.1 to 3.0 mg/kg.

This clone was found a few times. It lacks a known antigen. Qualities for individual bases were not recorded, and no much larger clone is one base off. The trial excluded patients who had a history of autoimmune disease or were on systemic immunosuppression. In every dose cohort, peripheral blood was drawn for TCR sequencing at baseline, cycle 4 day 1, and cycle 7 day 1. Samples came from an open-label, multicenter, first-in-human phase I dose-escalation trial of ivuxolimab. Adults with locally advanced or metastatic melanoma, renal cell, hepatocellular, or head and neck squamous cell carcinoma were enrolled in the trial. Before TCR sequencing, CD4+ T cells and CD8+ T cells were sorted from peripheral blood as separate populations. Genomic DNA was isolated from the sorted cells so that the TCRbeta CDR3 region could be sequenced. The immunoSEQ Assay was used for sequencing of TCRbeta CDR3 regions. TCRdb took over this immuneACCESS table, retaining in-frame rearrangements with V and J assigned. Such tables are incomplete; in checked studies, under half of the missing clones stem from an unresolved V gene, and the remainder is unexplained. In all, the sample holds 67,000 or so clones, and around 87% of those were seen once. The top ten constitute roughly 0.99% of the sample.

The CDR3 starts with the cysteine, ends with the phenylalanine, and has 15 residues. Only the CDR3 portion is preserved as DNA: 45 bases, with reading frame beginning at the first base. From the germline V gene, CDR1 is MGHRA and CDR2 is YSYEKL. Ends trimmed: V by 0 bases, J by 7 bases; bases unmatched to a gene: 5. This material consisted of CD4+ or CD8+ T cells sorted from blood, taken in a trial of the OX40 agonist ivuxolimab. Recombination joined TRBV4-1 with TRBJ2-5; TRBD2 lines up with 10 middle nucleotides. This clonotype was obtained from an adult with an advanced solid tumor such as melanoma, head and neck, liver or kidney cancer. The CDR3 protein is CASSQDRASGGTQYF. The bases read TGCGCCAGCAGCCAAGATAGGGCTAGCGGGGGGACCCAGTACTTC.